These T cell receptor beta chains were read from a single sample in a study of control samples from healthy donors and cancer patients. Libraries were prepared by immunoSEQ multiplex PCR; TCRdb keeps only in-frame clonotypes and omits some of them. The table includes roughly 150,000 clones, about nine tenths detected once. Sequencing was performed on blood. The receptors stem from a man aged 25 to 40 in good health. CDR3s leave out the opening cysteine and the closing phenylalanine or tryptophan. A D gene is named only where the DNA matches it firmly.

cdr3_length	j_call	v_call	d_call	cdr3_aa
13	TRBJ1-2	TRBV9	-	ASSVEPMGAGGYT
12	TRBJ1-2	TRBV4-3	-	ASSQDRGGRGYT
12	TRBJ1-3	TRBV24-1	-	ATSDGADGNTIY
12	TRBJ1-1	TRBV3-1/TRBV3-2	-	ASSQDSANTEAF
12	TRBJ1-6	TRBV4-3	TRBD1	ASSQRQGPSPLH
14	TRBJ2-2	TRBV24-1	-	ATSDFGTLNTGELF
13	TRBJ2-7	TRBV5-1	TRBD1	ASSVEGQAIYEQY
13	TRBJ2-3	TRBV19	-	ASSGGGAWTDTQY
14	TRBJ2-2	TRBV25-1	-	ASSDQDRANTGELF
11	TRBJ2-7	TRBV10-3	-	AAKGVPSYEQY
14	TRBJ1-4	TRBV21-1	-	AGARDRGRRGEKLF
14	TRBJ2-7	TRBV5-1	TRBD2	ASSLEVLAGGGEQY
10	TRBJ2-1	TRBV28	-	ASLEDYNEQF
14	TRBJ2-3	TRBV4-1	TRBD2	ASSQGTSGGTDTQY
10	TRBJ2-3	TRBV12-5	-	ASGRGPDTQY
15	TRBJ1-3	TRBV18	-	ASSPPSSLVAGNTIY
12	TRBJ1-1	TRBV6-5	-	ASSLLQANTEAF
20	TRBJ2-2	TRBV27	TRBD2	ASSLRPGLAMSPSPNTGELF
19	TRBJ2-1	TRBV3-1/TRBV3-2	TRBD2	ASSPDPSGTSGRVFYNEQF
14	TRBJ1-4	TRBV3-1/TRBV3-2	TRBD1	ASSQQDRALSEKLF
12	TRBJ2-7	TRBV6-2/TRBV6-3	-	ASSYSSGSYEQY
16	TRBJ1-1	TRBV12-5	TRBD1	ASGLAGTGGSWITEAF